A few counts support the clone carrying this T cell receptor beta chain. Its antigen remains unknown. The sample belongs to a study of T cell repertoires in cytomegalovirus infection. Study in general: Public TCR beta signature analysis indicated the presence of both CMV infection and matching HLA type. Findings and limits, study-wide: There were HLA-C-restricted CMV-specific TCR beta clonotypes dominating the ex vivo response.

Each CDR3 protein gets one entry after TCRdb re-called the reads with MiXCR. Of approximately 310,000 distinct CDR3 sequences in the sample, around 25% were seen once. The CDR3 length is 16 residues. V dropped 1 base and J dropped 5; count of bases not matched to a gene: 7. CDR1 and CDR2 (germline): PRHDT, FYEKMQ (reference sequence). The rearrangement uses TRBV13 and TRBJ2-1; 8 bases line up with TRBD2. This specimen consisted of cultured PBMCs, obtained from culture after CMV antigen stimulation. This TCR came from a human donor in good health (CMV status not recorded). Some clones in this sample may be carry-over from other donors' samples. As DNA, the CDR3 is TGTGCCAGCAGCTTAGATCAGCGGGAGCCCCACAATGAGCAGTTCTTC. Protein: CASSLDQREPHNEQFF.